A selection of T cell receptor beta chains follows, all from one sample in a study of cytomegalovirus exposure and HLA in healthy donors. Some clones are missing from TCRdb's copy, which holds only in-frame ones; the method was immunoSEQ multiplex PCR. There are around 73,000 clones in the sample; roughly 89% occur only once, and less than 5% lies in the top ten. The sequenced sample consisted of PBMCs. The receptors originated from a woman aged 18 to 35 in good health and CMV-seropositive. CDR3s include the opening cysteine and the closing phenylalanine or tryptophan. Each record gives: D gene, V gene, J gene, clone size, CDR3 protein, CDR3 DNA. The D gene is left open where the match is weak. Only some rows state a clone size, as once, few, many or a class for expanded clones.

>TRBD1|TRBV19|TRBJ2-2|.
CAGGTGGHTGELFF
TGTGCCGGAGGGACAGGGGGCCACACCGGGGAGCTGTTTTTT
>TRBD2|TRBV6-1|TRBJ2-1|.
CASSEVGGNEQFF
TGTGCCAGCAGTGAAGTGGGGGGGAATGAGCAGTTCTTC
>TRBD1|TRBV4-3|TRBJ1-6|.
CASSQDLGQGNSPLHF
TGCGCCAGCAGCCAAGATCTAGGACAGGGGAACTCACCCCTCCACTTT
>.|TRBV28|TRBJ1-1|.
CASSLRRTEAFF
TGTGCCAGCAGTTTGAGGCGGACTGAAGCTTTCTTT
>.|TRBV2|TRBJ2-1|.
CASSDTRVSGNEQFF
TGTGCCAGCAGTGACACCAGGGTTTCGGGCAATGAGCAGTTCTTC
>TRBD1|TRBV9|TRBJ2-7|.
CASSAGQGVGYEQYF
TGTGCCAGCAGCGCCGGACAGGGGGTAGGTTACGAGCAGTACTTC
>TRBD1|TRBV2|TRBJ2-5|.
CASSGDSPVQETQYF
TGTGCCAGCAGTGGGGACAGCCCCGTGCAAGAGACCCAGTACTTC
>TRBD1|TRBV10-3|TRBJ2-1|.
CAISAQGQYNEQFF
TGTGCCATCAGTGCCCAGGGACAGTACAATGAGCAGTTCTTC
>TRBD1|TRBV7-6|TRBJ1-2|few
CASSPQGGPYGYTF
TGTGCCAGCAGCCCCCAGGGGGGCCCATATGGCTACACCTTC
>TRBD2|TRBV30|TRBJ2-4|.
CAWSLGTSGSIGAKNIQYF
TGTGCCTGGAGCCTAGGGACTAGCGGGAGTATCGGGGCCAAAAACATTCAGTACTTC
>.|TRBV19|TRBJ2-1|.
CASSKSGSGSSYNEQFF
TGTGCCAGTAGTAAGTCGGGAAGCGGCAGCTCCTACAATGAGCAGTTCTTC
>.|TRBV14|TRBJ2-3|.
CASSQLGHRSTDTQYF
TGTGCCAGCAGCCAACTGGGACACCGGAGCACAGATACGCAGTATTTT
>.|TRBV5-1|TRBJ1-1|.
CASSLGLLNTEAFF
TGCGCCAGCAGCTTGGGACTGTTGAACACTGAAGCTTTCTTT
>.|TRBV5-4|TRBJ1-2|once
CASSLVDSTMRGYTF
TGTGCCAGCAGCTTGGTGGACAGCACTATGAGGGGCTACACCTTC
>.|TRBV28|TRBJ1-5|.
CASSPRGGALVQPQHF
TGTGCCAGCAGTCCCCGAGGGGGGGCATTAGTTCAGCCCCAGCATTTT
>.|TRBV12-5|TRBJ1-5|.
CASGFNTDQPQHF
TGTGCTAGTGGTTTTAACACCGATCAGCCCCAGCATTTT
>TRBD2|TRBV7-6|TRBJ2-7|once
CASSFSAGAYEQYF
TGTGCCAGCAGCTTCAGTGCGGGAGCCTACGAGCAGTACTTC
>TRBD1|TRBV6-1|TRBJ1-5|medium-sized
CASSDGQELMPQHF
TGTGCCAGCAGTGACGGACAGGAATTAATGCCCCAGCATTTT
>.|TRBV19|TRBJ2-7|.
CASSTGRGGYEQYF
TGTGCCAGTAGTACGGGTAGGGGTGGGTACGAGCAGTACTTC
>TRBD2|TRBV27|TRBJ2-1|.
CASSSSGGYNEQFF
TGTGCCAGCAGTTCTAGCGGGGGCTACAATGAGCAGTTCTTC
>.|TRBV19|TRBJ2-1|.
CASNGAGFAYNEQFF
TGTGCCAGTAACGGAGCGGGTTTTGCCTACAATGAGCAGTTCTTC
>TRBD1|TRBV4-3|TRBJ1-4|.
CASSEGQASGKLFF
TGCGCCAGCAGCGAGGGACAGGCGAGTGGAAAACTGTTTTTT
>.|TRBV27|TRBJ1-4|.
CASSLQANEKLFF
TGTGCCAGCAGTCTCCAGGCTAATGAAAAACTGTTTTTT
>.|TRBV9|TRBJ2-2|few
CASSVMEIRGTGELFF
TGTGCCAGCAGCGTGATGGAGATCAGGGGCACCGGGGAGCTGTTTTTT
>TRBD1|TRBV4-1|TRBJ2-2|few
CASSQVGTGVPGTGELFF
TGCGCCAGCAGCCAAGTGGGGACAGGGGTTCCAGGCACCGGGGAGCTGTTTTTT
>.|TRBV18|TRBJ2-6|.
CASSPLLASGANVLTF
TGTGCCAGCTCACCACTATTAGCTTCTGGGGCCAACGTCCTGACTTTC
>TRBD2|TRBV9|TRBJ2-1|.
CASSVAGGSGEQFF
TGTGCCAGCAGCGTAGCTGGCGGGAGTGGTGAGCAGTTCTTC
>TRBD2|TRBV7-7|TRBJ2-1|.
CASSPGGGRDEQFF
TGTGCTAGCAGCCCCGGGGGGGGGCGCGATGAGCAGTTCTTC
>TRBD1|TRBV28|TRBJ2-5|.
CASSLFGQVGSWQETQYF
TGTGCCAGCAGTTTGTTTGGACAGGTCGGTTCGTGGCAAGAGACCCAGTACTTC
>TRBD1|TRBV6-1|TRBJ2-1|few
CASSEASGGSYNEQFF
TGTGCCAGCAGTGAAGCATCAGGGGGCTCCTACAATGAGCAGTTCTTC
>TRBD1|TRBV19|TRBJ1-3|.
CASRRQGSGNTIYF
TGTGCCAGTAGAAGACAGGGCTCTGGAAACACCATATATTTT
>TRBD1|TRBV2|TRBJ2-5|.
CASREQGVETQYF
TGTGCCAGCAGGGAACAGGGGGTGGAGACCCAGTACTTC
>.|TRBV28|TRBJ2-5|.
CASKQGLVETQYF
TGTGCCAGCAAGCAGGGGCTTGTAGAGACCCAGTACTTC
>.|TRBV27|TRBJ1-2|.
CASSPTGLYGYTF
TGTGCCAGCAGCCCGACAGGACTCTATGGCTACACCTTC
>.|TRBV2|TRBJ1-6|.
CASSGTVSYNSPLHF
TGTGCCAGCAGTGGGACAGTCTCCTATAATTCACCCCTCCACTTT
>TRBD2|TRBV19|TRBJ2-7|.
CASSTSGGGVYEQYF
TGTGCCAGTAGTACGAGCGGGGGGGGAGTCTACGAGCAGTACTTC
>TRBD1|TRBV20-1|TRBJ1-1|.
CSARTGRQAFF
TGCAGTGCCCGGACAGGGCGACAAGCTTTCTTT
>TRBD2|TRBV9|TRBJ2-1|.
CASTPGGRADNEQFF
TGTGCCAGCACCCCCGGCGGGAGGGCTGACAATGAGCAGTTCTTC
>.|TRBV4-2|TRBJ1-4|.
CASSQGYRAINEKLFF
TGTGCCAGCAGCCAAGGTTACAGGGCAATTAATGAAAAACTGTTTTTT
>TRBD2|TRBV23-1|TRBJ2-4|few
CASSQCFFEPSGIEPKNIQYF
TGCGCCAGCAGTCAATGTTTTTTCGAACCTAGCGGGATAGAGCCGAAAAACATTCAGTACTTC
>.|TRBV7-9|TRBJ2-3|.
CASSFRDSLMRDTQYF
TGTGCCAGCAGCTTCCGGGACTCCCTCATGAGGGATACGCAGTATTTT
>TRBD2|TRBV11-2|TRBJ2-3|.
CASSSGLAADTQYF
TGTGCCAGCAGCTCAGGACTAGCGGCAGATACGCAGTATTTT
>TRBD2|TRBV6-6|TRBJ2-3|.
CASSPRLAGGTDTQYF
TGTGCCAGCAGCCCGAGACTAGCGGGGGGCACAGATACGCAGTATTTT
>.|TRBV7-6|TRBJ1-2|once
CASSQGGASSFTNYGYTF
TGTGCCAGCAGCCAAGGGGGAGCGAGTAGTTTCACTAACTATGGCTACACCTTC
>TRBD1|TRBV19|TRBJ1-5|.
CASSPTGRTQPQHF
TGTGCCAGTAGCCCGACAGGGCGGACTCAGCCCCAGCATTTT
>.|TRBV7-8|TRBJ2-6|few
CASSFSQDRAGANVLTF
TGTGCCAGCAGCTTTTCCCAGGACAGAGCTGGGGCCAACGTCCTGACTTTC
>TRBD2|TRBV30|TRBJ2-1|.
CAWGLAAGDQFF
TGTGCCTGGGGCCTAGCTGCGGGGGACCAGTTCTTC
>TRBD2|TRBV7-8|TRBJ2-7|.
CASSAKLTSGRARYEQYF
TGTGCCAGCAGCGCAAAGCTTACTAGCGGGAGGGCCCGATACGAGCAGTACTTC
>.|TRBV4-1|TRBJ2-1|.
CASSQDRFGNEQFF
TGCGCCAGCAGCCAAGATAGATTCGGGAATGAGCAGTTCTTC
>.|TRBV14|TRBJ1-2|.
CASSQVSSEIQGNYGYTF
TGTGCCAGCAGCCAAGTTAGCTCGGAGATACAGGGAAACTATGGCTACACCTTC
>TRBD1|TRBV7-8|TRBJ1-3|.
CASSSGQGNPSGNTIYF
TGTGCCAGCAGCTCAGGACAGGGGAATCCCTCTGGAAACACCATATATTTT
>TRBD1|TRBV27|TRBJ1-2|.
CASQGAYGYTF
TGTGCCAGCCAGGGGGCGTATGGCTACACCTTC
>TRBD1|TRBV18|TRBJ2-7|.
CASSPGQGGQGEQYF
TGTGCCAGCTCACCGGGACAGGGAGGTCAAGGCGAGCAGTACTTC